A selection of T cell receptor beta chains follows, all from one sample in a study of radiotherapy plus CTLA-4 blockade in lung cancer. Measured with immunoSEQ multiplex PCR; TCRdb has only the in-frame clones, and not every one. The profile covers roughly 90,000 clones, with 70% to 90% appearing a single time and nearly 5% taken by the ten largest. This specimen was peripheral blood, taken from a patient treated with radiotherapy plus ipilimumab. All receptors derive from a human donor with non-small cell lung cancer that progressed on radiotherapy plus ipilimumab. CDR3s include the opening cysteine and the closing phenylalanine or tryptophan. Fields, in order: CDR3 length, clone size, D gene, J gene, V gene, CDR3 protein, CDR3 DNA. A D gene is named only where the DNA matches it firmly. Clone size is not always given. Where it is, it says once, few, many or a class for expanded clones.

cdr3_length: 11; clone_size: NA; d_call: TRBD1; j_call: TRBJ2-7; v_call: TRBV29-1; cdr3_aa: CSVTGNDEQYF; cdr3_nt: TGCAGCGTGACAGGGAATGACGAGCAGTACTTC
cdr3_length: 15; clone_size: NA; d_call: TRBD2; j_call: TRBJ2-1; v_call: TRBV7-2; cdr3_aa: CASRTSGSSYNEQFF; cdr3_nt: TGTGCCAGCCGGACTAGCGGGAGTTCCTACAATGAGCAGTTCTTC
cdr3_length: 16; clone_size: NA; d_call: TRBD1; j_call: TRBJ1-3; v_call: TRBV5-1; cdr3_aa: CASSSTGTSSGNTIYF; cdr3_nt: TGCGCCAGCAGCTCGACAGGGACGAGCTCTGGAAACACCATATATTTT
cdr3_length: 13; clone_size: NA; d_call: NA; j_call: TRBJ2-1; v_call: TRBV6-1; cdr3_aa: CASRGTVGNEQFF; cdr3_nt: TGTGCCAGCCGGGGGACGGTCGGCAATGAGCAGTTCTTC
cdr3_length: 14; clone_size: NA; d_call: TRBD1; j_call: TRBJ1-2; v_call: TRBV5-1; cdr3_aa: CASRQEGAGYGYTF; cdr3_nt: TGCGCCAGCAGGCAAGAGGGGGCGGGCTATGGCTACACCTTC
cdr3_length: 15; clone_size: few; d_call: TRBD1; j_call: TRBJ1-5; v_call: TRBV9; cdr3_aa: CASSLGGFGNQPQHF; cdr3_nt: TGTGCCAGCAGCTTAGGGGGCTTCGGCAATCAGCCCCAGCATTTT
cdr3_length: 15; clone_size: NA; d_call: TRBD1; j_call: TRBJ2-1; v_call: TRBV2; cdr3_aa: CASRRTRDSYNEQFF; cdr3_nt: TGTGCCAGCAGACGGACAAGGGACAGTTACAATGAGCAGTTCTTC
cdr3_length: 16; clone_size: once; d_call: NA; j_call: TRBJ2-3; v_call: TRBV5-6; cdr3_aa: CASSLVGDKSTDTQYF; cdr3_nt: TGTGCCAGCAGCTTGGTAGGTGATAAAAGCACAGATACGCAGTATTTT
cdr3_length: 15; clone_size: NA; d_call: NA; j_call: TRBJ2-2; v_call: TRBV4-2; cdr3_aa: CASSQVLGGSGELFF; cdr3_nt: TGTGCCAGCAGCCAAGTGCTTGGGGGTTCCGGGGAGCTGTTTTTT
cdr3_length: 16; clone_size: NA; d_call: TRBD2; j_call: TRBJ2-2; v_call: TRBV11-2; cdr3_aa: CASSLILAGGTGELFF; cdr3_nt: TGTGCCAGCAGCTTGATACTAGCGGGAGGGACCGGGGAGCTGTTTTTT
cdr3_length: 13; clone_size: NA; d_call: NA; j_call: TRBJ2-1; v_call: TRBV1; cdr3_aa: CTSSHESDIEQFF; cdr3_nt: TGCACCAGCAGCCACGAATCCGACATTGAGCAGTTCTTC
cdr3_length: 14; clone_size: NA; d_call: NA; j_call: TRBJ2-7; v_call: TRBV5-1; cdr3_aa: CASKGGGASYEQYF; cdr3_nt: TGCGCCAGCAAAGGGGGGGGAGCCTCCTACGAGCAGTACTTC
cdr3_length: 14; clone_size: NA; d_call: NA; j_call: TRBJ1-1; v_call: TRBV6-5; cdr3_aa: CASVGGPVNTEAFF; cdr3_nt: TGTGCCAGCGTTGGGGGACCCGTCAACACTGAAGCTTTCTTT
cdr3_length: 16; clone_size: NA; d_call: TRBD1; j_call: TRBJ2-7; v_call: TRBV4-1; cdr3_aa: CASSQDPGTGMNEQYF; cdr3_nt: TGCGCCAGCAGCCAAGATCCGGGGACAGGGATGAACGAGCAGTACTTC
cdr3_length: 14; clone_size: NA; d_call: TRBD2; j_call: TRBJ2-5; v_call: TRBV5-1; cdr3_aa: CASSSGGGQETQYF; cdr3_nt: TGCGCCAGCAGCTCGGGAGGGGGCCAAGAGACCCAGTACTTC
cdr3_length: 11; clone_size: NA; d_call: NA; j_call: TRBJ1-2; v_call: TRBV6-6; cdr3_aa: CASRQGKSYTF; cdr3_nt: TGTGCCAGCAGGCAGGGAAAGAGCTACACCTTC
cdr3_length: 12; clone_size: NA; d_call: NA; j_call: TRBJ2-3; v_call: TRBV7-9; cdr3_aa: CASSSATDTQYF; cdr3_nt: TGTGCCAGCAGCTCCGCCACAGATACGCAGTATTTT
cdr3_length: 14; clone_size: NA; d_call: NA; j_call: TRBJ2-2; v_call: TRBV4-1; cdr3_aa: CASSQTPRAGELFF; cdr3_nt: TGCGCCAGCAGCCAAACGCCCCGGGCCGGGGAGCTGTTTTTT
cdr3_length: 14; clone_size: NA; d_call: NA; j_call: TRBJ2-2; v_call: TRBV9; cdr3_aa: CASSVSTSGGELFF; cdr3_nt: TGTGCCAGCAGCGTATCAACCTCGGGTGGGGAGCTGTTTTTT
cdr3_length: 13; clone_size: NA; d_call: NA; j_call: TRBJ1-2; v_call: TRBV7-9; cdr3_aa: CASSVAGGNGYTF; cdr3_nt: TGTGCCAGCAGCGTCGCTGGGGGAAATGGCTACACCTTC
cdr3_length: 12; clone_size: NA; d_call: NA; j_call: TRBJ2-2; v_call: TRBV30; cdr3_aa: CAWSSQGLELFF; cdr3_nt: TGTGCCTGGAGTTCCCAGGGTTTGGAGCTGTTTTTT
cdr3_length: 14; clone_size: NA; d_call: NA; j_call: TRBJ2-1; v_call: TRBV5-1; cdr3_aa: CASSLGRGYGEQFF; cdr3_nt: TGCGCCAGCAGCTTGGGCAGGGGCTACGGTGAGCAGTTCTTC
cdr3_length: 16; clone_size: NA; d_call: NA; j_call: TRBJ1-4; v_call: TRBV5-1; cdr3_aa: CASSLVAGATNEKLFF; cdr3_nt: TGCGCCAGCAGCTTGGTAGCAGGTGCAACTAATGAAAAACTGTTTTTT
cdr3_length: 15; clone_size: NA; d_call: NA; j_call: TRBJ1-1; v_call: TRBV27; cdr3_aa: CASSLSGAGRTEAFF; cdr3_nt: TGTGCCAGCAGTTTATCGGGGGCAGGGAGGACTGAAGCTTTCTTT
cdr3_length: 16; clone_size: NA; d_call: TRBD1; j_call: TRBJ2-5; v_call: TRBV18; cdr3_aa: CASSLLRQGSQETQYF; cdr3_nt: TGTGCCAGCTCACTCCTTCGACAGGGGTCACAAGAGACCCAGTACTTC
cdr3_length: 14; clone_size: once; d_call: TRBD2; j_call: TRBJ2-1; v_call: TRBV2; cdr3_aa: CASTERERNNEQFF; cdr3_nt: TGTGCCAGCACCGAGCGGGAGAGAAACAATGAGCAGTTCTTC
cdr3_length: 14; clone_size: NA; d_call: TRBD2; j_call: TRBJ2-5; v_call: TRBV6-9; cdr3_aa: CASSRGGLRETQYF; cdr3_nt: TGTGCCAGCAGTCGGGGAGGGCTGCGAGAGACCCAGTACTTC
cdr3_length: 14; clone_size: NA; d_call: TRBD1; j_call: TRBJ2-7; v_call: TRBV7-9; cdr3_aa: CASSGQGATYEQYF; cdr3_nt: TGTGCCAGCTCGGGCCAGGGGGCTACCTACGAGCAGTACTTC
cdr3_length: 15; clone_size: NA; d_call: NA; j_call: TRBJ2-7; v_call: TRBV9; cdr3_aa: CASSLRLSPPYEQYF; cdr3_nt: TGTGCCAGCAGCCTAAGACTATCCCCGCCCTACGAGCAGTACTTC
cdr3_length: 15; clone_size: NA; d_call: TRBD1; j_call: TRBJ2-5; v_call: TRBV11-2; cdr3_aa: CASSSQQGAVETQYF; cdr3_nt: TGTGCCAGCAGCTCACAACAGGGGGCGGTAGAGACCCAGTACTTC
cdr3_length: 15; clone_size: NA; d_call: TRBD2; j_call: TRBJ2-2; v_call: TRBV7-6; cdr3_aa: CASSPGLELVGELFF; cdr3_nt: TGTGCCAGCAGCCCCGGACTAGAGTTGGTCGGGGAGCTGTTTTTT
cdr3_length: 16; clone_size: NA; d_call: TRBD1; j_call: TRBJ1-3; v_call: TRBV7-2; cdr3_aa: CASSPQTGQSGNTIYF; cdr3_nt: TGTGCCAGCAGCCCTCAGACAGGGCAATCTGGAAACACCATATATTTT
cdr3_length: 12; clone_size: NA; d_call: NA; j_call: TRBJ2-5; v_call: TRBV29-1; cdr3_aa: CSVTGLRETQYF; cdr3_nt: TGCAGCGTTACAGGGTTGAGAGAGACCCAGTACTTC
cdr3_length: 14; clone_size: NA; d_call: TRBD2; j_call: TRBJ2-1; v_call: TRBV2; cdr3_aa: CASSGRASYNEQFF; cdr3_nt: TGTGCCAGTAGCGGGAGGGCCAGTTACAATGAGCAGTTCTTC
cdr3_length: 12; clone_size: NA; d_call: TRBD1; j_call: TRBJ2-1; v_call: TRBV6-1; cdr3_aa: CATNQGVNEQFF; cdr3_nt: TGTGCCACAAACCAGGGGGTTAATGAGCAGTTCTTC
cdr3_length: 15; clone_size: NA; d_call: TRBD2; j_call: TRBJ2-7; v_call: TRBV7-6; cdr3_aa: CASSPGLAGAYEQYF; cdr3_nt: TGTGCCAGCAGCCCGGGACTAGCGGGAGCGTACGAGCAGTACTTC
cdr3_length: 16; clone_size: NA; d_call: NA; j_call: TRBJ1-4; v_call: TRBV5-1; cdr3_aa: CASSLGQISTNEKLFF; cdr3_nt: TGCGCCAGCAGCTTGGGCCAGATCTCAACTAATGAAAAACTGTTTTTT
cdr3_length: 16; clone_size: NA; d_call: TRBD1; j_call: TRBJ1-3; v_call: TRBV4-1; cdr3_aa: CASSQWPGQSGNTIYF; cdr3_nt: TGCGCCAGCAGCCAATGGCCGGGACAGAGCGGAAACACCATATATTTT
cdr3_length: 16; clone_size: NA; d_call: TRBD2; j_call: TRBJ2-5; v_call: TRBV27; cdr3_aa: CASSLLGGRAIETQYF; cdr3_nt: TGTGCCAGCAGTTTATTGGGTGGGAGGGCAATCGAGACCCAGTACTTC
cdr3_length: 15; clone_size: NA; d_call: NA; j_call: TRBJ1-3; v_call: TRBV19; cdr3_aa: CASSPWRSGGNTIYF; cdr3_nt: TGTGCCAGTAGTCCCTGGAGGTCGGGGGGAAACACCATATATTTT
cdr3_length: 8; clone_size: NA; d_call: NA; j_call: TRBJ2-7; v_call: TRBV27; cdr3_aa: CASSFRNF; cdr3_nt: TGTGCCAGCAGTTTTAGGAACTTC
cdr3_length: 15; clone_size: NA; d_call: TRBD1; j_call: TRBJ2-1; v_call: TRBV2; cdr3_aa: CASKDGTASYNEQFF; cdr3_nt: TGTGCCAGCAAAGACGGGACAGCATCCTACAATGAGCAGTTCTTC
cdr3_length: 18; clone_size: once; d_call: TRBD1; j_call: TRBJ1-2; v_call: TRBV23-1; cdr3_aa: CASSPTGTESQLNYGYTF; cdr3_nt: TGCGCCAGCAGTCCCACCGGGACAGAGTCCCAATTAAACTATGGCTACACCTTC
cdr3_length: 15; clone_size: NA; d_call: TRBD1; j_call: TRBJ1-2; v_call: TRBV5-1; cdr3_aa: CASSQMVGTDYGYTF; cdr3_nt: TGCGCCAGCAGCCAAATGGTAGGGACAGACTATGGCTACACCTTC
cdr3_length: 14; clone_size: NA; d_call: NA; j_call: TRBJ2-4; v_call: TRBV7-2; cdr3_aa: CASSQMLNGVIQYF; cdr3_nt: TGTGCCAGCAGCCAAATGTTAAACGGGGTCATTCAGTACTTC
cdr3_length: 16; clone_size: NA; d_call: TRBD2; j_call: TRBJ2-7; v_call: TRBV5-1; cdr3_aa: CASSSPGTRFDNEQYF; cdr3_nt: TGCGCCAGCAGCTCTCCCGGGACTAGGTTTGACAACGAGCAGTACTTC
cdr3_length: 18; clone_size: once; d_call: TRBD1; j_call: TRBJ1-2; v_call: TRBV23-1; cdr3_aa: CASSQPTRTGEDNYGYTF; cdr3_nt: TGCGCCAGCAGTCAACCCACCCGGACAGGGGAAGATAACTATGGCTACACCTTC
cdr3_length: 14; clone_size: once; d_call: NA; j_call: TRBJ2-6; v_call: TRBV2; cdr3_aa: CACSQSSGANVLTF; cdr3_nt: TGTGCCTGCAGCCAGAGCTCTGGGGCCAACGTCCTGACTTTC
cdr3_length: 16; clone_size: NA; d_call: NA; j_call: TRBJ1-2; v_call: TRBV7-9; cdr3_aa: CASSLPLVGGDYGYTF; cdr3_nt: TGTGCCAGCAGCCTTCCCCTGGTGGGGGGCGACTATGGCTACACCTTC
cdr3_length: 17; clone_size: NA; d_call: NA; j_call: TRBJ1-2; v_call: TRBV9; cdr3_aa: CASRKVRGIKSEDGYTF; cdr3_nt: TGTGCCAGCAGGAAAGTCAGGGGAATCAAGTCTGAGGATGGCTACACCTTC
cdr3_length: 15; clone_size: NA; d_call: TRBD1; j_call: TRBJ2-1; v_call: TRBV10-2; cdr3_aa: CASRRGQGSYNEQFF; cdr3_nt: TGCGCCAGCAGGAGAGGACAGGGGTCCTACAATGAGCAGTTCTTC
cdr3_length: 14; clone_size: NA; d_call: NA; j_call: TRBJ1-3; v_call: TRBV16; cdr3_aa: CASSPAGAGNTIYF; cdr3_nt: TGTGCCAGCAGTCCCGCCGGTGCTGGAAACACCATATATTTT
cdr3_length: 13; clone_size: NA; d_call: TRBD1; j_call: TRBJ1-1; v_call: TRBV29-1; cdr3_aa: CSVYGQGNTEAFF; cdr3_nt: TGCAGCGTTTACGGACAGGGAAACACTGAAGCTTTCTTT
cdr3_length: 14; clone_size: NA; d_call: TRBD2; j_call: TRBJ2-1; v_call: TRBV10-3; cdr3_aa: CAIGTSMAGNEQFF; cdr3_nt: TGTGCCATCGGGACTAGTATGGCGGGCAATGAGCAGTTCTTC
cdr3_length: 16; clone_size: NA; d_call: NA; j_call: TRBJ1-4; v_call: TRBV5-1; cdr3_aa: CASSLSGVATNEKLFF; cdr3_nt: TGCGCCAGCAGCTTGTCAGGGGTCGCAACTAATGAAAAACTGTTTTTT